This T cell receptor beta chain derives from a study of T cells in Graves' hyperthyroidism and ophthalmopathy. Amplification of TCR beta CDR3 regions was performed using RNA transcripts as template. First-round RT-PCR of the TCR CDR3 relied on the HTBI primer set. TCRdb independently ran MiXCR on the multiplex PCR reads; one entry per CDR3 protein. Of fewer than 550,000 distinct CDR3 sequences in the sample, roughly 14% were seen once. Concerning this clonotype itself: The antigen is unknown. Sequence at one end of the junction differs from germline and may be a read error.

The CDR3 has 14 amino acids. From germline, CDR1 is KGHSH and CDR2 LQKENI. Study-level findings and limits: A model using 13 V-J features told ophthalmopathy apart from stable hyperthyroidism.

Hyperthyroidism had been newly diagnosed in patients aged 18 to 65, and its duration was under 2 months. V and J are TRBV18 and TRBJ1-4; D is possibly TRBD1 (5 bases). The sequence was obtained from a woman aged 18-30 years with Graves' hyperthyroidism. The source material was blood. DNA of the CDR3: TGTGCCAGCTCACCGAGGGGCGAGGGCGAAAAACTGGTTTTT. Amino acid sequence: CASSPRGEGEKLVF.